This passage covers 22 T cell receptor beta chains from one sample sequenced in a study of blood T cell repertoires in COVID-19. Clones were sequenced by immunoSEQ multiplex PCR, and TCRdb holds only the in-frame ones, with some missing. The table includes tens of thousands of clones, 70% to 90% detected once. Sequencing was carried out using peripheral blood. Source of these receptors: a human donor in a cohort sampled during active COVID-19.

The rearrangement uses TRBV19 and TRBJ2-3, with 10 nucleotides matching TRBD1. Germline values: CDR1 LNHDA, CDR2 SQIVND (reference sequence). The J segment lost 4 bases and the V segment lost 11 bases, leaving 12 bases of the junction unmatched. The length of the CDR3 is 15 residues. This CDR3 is CAPGIFGQGADTQYF. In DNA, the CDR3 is TGTGCCCCAGGCATCTTTGGACAGGGGGCAGATACGCAGTATTTT.

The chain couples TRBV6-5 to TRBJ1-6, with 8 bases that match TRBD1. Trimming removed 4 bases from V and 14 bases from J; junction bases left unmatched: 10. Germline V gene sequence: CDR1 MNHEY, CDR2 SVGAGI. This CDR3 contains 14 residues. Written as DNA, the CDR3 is TGTGCCAGCAGTTCCGGACAGGGCCTCGTTACCCTCCACTTT. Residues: CASSSGQGLVTLHF.

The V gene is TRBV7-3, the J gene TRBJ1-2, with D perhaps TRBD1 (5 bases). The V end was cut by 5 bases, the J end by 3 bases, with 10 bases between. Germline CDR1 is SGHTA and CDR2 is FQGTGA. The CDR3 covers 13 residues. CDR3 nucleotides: TGTGCCAGCAGCGACACGGGGGACTATGGCTACACCTTC. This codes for CASSDTGDYGYTF.

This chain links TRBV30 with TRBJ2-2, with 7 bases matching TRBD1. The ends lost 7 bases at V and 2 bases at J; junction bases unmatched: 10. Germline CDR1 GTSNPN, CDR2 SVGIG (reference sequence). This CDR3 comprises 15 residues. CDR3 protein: CASQPGTANTGELFF. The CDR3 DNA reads TGTGCCTCCCAGCCCGGGACAGCCAACACCGGGGAGCTGTTTTTT. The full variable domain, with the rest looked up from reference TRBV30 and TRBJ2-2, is SQTIHQWPATLVQPVGSPLSLECTVEGTSNPNLYWYRQAAGRGLQLLFYSVGIGQISSEVPQNLSASRPQDRQFILSSKKLLLSDSGFYLCASQPGTANTGELFFGEGSRLTVL.

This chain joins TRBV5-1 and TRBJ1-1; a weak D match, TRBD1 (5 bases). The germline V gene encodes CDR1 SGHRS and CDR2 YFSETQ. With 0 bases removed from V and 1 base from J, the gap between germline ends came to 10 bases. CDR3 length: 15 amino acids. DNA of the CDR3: TGCGCCAGCAGCTTGGGGAACAGGCAGAACACTGAAGCTTTCTTT. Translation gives CASSLGNRQNTEAFF.

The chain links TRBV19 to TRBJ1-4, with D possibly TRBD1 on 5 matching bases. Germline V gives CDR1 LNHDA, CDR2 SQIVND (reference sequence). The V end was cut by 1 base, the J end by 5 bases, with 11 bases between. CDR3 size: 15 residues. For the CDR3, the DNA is TGTGCCAGTAGTATAGTTGGAGGGGCAAATGAAAAACTGTTTTTT. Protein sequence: CASSIVGGANEKLFF.

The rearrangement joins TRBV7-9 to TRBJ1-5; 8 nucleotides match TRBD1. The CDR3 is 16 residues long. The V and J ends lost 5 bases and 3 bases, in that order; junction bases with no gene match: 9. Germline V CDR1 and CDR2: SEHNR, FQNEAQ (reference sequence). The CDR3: CASSVSRGPYNQPQHF. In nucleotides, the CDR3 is TGTGCCAGCAGCGTATCCAGGGGGCCCTACAATCAGCCCCAGCATTTT.

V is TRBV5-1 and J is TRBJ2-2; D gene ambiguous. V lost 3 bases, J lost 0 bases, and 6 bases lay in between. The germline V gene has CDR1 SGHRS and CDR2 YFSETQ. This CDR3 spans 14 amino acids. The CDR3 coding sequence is TGCGCCAGCAGCTCGGTCACGAACACCGGGGAGCTGTTTTTT. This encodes CASSSVTNTGELFF.

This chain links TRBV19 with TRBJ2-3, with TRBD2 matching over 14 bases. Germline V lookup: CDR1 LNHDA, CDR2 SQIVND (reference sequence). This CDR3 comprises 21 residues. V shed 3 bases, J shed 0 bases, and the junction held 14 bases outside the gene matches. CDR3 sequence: CASSIWPGLAGALHSTDTQYF. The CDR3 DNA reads TGTGCCAGTAGTATTTGGCCGGGACTAGCGGGGGCACTCCACAGCACAGATACGCAGTATTTT.

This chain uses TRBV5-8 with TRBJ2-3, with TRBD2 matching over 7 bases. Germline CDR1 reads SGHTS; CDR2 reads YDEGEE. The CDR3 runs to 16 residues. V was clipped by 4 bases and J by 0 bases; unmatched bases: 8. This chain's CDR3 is CASSLRLAISTDTQYF. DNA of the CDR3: TGTGCCAGCAGCCTTAGACTAGCCATCAGCACAGATACGCAGTATTTT.

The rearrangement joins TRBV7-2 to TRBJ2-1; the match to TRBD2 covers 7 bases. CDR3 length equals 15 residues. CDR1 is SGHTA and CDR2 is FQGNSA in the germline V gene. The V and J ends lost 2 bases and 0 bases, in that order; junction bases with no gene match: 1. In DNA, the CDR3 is TGTGCCAGCAGCTTAATAGCGGGCTCCTACAATGAGCAGTTCTTC. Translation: CASSLIAGSYNEQFF.

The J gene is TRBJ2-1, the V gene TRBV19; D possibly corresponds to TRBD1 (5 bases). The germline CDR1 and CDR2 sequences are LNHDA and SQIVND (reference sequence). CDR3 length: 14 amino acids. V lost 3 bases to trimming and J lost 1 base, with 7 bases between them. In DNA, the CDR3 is TGTGCCAGTAGTATCCCAGGGTCCTACAATGAGCAGTTCTTC. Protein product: CASSIPGSYNEQFF.

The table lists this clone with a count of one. This CDR3 is CAWTLTPTSGGYTDTQYF. For the CDR3, the DNA is TGTGCCTGGACACTCACGCCAACTAGCGGGGGTTACACAGATACGCAGTATTTT. This chain connects TRBV30 to TRBJ2-3; 11 bases agree with TRBD2. The CDR3 length is 18 residues. V lost 4 bases and J lost 2; bases outside the gene matches: 14. The germline V gene encodes CDR1 GTSNPN and CDR2 SVGIG (reference sequence).

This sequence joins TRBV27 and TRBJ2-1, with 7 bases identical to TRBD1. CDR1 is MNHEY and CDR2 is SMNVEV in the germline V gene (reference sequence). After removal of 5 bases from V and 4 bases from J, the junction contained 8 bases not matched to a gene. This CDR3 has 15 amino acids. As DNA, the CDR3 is TGTGCCAGCAGTATAAACAGGGGAGCATACAATGAGCAGTTCTTC. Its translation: CASSINRGAYNEQFF.

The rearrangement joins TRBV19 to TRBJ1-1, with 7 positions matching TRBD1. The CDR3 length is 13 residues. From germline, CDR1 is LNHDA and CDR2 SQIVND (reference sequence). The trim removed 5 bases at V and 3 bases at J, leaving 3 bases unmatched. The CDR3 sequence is CASSPTGYTEAFF. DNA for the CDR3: TGTGCCAGTAGTCCGACAGGGTACACTGAAGCTTTCTTT.

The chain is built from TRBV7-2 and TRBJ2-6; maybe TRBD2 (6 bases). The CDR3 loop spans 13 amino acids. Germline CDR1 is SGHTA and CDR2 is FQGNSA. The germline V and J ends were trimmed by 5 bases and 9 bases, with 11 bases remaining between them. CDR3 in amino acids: CASSPEGGNVLTF. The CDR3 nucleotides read TGTGCCAGCAGCCCTGAGGGAGGCAACGTCCTGACTTTC. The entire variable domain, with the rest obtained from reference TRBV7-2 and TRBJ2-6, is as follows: GAGVSQSPSNKVTEKGKDVELRCDPISGHTALYWYRQSLGQGLEFLIYFQGNSAPDKSGLPSDRFSAERTGGSVSTLTIQRTQQEDSAVYLCASSPEGGNVLTFGAGSRLTVL.

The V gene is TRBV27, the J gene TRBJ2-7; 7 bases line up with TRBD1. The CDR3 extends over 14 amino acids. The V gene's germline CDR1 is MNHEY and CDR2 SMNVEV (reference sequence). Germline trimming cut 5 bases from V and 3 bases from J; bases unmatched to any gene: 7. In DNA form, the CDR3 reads TGTGCCAGCAGTCCTCGACAGGGTGACTACGAGCAGTACTTC. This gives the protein CASSPRQGDYEQYF.

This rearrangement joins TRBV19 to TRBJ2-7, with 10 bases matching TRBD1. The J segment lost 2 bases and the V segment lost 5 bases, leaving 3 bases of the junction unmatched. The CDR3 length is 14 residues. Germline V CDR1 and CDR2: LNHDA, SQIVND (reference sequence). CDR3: CASSVTGGPYEQYF. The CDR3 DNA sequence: TGTGCCAGTAGTGTGACAGGGGGCCCCTACGAGCAGTACTTC.

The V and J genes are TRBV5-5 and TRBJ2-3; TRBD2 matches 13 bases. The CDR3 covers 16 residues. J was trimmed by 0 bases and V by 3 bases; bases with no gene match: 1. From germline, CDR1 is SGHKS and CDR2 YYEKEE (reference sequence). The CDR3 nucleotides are TGTGCCAGCAGCTGGACTAGCGGGGGAAGCACAGATACGCAGTATTTT. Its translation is CASSWTSGGSTDTQYF. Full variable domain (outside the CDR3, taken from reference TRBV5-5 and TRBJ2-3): DAGVTQSPTHLIKTRGQQVTLRCSPISGHKSVSWYQQVLGQGPQFIFQYYEKEERGRGNFPDRFSARQFPNYSSELNVNALLLGDSALYLCASSWTSGGSTDTQYFGPGTRLTVL.

Here the CDR3 reads CASSPGQGARYNEQFF. CDR3 DNA sequence: TGTGCCAGCAGCCCGGGGCAGGGGGCCCGGTACAATGAGCAGTTCTTC. This chain joins TRBV11-3 and TRBJ2-1, with 8 bases matching TRBD1. The CDR3 is made up of 16 amino acids. Germline V gives CDR1 SGHNT, CDR2 YENEEA. J gave up 4 bases and V 5 bases, and 10 bases lay outside the gene matches.

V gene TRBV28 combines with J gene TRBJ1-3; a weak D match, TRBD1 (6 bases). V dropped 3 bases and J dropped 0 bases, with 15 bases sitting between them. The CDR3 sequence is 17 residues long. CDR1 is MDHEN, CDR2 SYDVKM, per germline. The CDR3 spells CASSFPGQISSGNTIYF. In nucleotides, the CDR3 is TGTGCCAGCAGTTTTCCAGGACAGATTAGCTCTGGAAACACCATATATTTT.

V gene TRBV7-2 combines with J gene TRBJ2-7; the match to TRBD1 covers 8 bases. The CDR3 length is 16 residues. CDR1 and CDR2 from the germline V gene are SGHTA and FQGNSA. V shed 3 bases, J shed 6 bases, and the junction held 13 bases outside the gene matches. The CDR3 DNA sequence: TGTGCCAGCAGCTTCCAGGGGGCAGCTAAAGTAGGCGAGCAGTACTTC. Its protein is CASSFQGAAKVGEQYF.